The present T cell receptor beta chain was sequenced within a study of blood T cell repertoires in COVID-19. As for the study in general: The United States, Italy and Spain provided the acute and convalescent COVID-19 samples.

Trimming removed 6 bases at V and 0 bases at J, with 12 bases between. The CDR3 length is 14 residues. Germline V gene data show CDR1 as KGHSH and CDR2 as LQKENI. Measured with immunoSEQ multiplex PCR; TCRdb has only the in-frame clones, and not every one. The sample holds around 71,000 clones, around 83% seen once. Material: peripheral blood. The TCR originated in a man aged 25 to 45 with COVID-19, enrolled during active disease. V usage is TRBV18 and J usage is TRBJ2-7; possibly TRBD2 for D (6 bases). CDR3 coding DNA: TGTGCCAGCTCCCAGTCCGGGGGCTCCTACGAGCAGTACTTC. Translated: CASSQSGGSYEQYF.